Listed below are T cell receptor beta chains from one sample, sequenced in a study of blood T cell repertoires in COVID-19. Some clones are missing from TCRdb's copy, which holds only in-frame ones; the method was immunoSEQ multiplex PCR. The profile shows roughly 250,000 clones, 70% to 90% of them singletons. Specimen: peripheral blood. The receptor set was obtained from a woman between 35 and 50 years old who had recovered from COVID-19. The CDR3 runs from the conserved cysteine through the conserved F or W. The D gene is left open where the match is weak. Clone size is stated in some rows and not others, as once, few, many or a class when expanded.

CDR3aa: CASSPGQGSSGNTIYF; CDR3nt: TGTGCCAGCAGCCCCGGACAGGGCTCCTCTGGAAACACCATATATTTT; j_gene: TRBJ1-3; d_gene: TRBD1; v_gene: TRBV7-2; abundance: -
CDR3aa: CASSPMGAFGGNYGYTF; CDR3nt: TGTGCCAGCAGCCCGATGGGGGCCTTTGGGGGTAACTATGGCTACACCTTC; j_gene: TRBJ1-2; d_gene: -; v_gene: TRBV11-3; abundance: -
CDR3aa: CASSLALTGAPGYTF; CDR3nt: TGCGCCAGCAGCTTGGCCTTGACAGGGGCCCCCGGCTACACCTTC; j_gene: TRBJ1-2; d_gene: TRBD1; v_gene: TRBV5-1; abundance: -
CDR3aa: CASGWDVGQGYTEAFF; CDR3nt: TGTGCTAGTGGTTGGGACGTGGGACAGGGTTACACTGAAGCTTTCTTT; j_gene: TRBJ1-1; d_gene: TRBD1; v_gene: TRBV12-5; abundance: few
CDR3aa: CASSSPPGLADNEQFF; CDR3nt: TGCGCCAGCAGCTCCCCTCCGGGACTAGCGGACAATGAGCAGTTCTTC; j_gene: TRBJ2-1; d_gene: TRBD2; v_gene: TRBV5-1; abundance: -
CDR3aa: CASSLVPSGETQYF; CDR3nt: TGCGCCAGCAGCTTGGTTCCTAGCGGGGAGACCCAGTACTTC; j_gene: TRBJ2-5; d_gene: TRBD2; v_gene: TRBV5-1; abundance: -
CDR3aa: CASSKTSEYNEQFF; CDR3nt: TGTGCCAGTAGTAAAACTAGCGAGTACAATGAGCAGTTCTTC; j_gene: TRBJ2-1; d_gene: TRBD2; v_gene: TRBV19; abundance: -
CDR3aa: CAWSREGLYGYTF; CDR3nt: TGTGCCTGGAGTCGGGAAGGGCTCTATGGCTACACCTTC; j_gene: TRBJ1-2; d_gene: -; v_gene: TRBV30; abundance: -
CDR3aa: CASGRGYTF; CDR3nt: TGTGCCAGCGGGCGTGGCTACACCTTC; j_gene: TRBJ1-2; d_gene: -; v_gene: TRBV9; abundance: -
CDR3aa: CASSSTEESPLHF; CDR3nt: TGCGCCAGCAGCTCCACTGAGGAATCACCCCTCCACTTT; j_gene: TRBJ1-6; d_gene: -; v_gene: TRBV5-1; abundance: -
CDR3aa: CASNRQGPNEKLFF; CDR3nt: TGTGCCAGCAACCGACAGGGACCTAATGAAAAACTGTTTTTT; j_gene: TRBJ1-4; d_gene: TRBD1; v_gene: TRBV7-2; abundance: -
CDR3aa: CASSTAVEAFF; CDR3nt: TGTGCCAGCAGTACCGCGGTTGAAGCTTTCTTT; j_gene: TRBJ1-1; d_gene: -; v_gene: TRBV6-2/TRBV6-3; abundance: -
CDR3aa: CAIIGPGNYGYTF; CDR3nt: TGTGCCATCATAGGTCCAGGGAACTATGGCTACACCTTC; j_gene: TRBJ1-2; d_gene: -; v_gene: TRBV10-3; abundance: once
CDR3aa: CASSSLAGELFF; CDR3nt: TGTGCCAGCAGTTCCCTCGCCGGGGAGCTGTTTTTT; j_gene: TRBJ2-2; d_gene: -; v_gene: TRBV6-2/TRBV6-3; abundance: -
CDR3aa: CASSPPGRQLRGNTIYF; CDR3nt: TGTGCCAGCTCACCACCGGGGCGACAGTTGAGGGGAAACACCATATATTTT; j_gene: TRBJ1-3; d_gene: -; v_gene: TRBV18; abundance: -
CDR3aa: CASSDPRGYEQYF; CDR3nt: TGTGCCAGCAGTGACCCCCGGGGGTACGAGCAGTACTTC; j_gene: TRBJ2-7; d_gene: -; v_gene: TRBV2; abundance: -
CDR3aa: CASSPGGRGYTF; CDR3nt: TGTGCCAGCAGCCCAGGGGGCAGGGGCTACACCTTC; j_gene: TRBJ1-2; d_gene: TRBD1; v_gene: TRBV6-5; abundance: -
CDR3aa: CASSLARGQNTEAFF; CDR3nt: TGTGCCAGCAGCTTAGCCCGGGGTCAGAACACTGAAGCTTTCTTT; j_gene: TRBJ1-1; d_gene: -; v_gene: TRBV7-2; abundance: -
CDR3aa: CAVEGQANYGYTF; CDR3nt: TGTGCCGTCGAGGGACAGGCCAACTATGGCTACACCTTC; j_gene: TRBJ1-2; d_gene: TRBD1; v_gene: TRBV19; abundance: -
CDR3aa: CASSVAGATGELFF; CDR3nt: TGTGCCAGCAGCGTAGCCGGTGCCACCGGGGAGCTGTTTTTT; j_gene: TRBJ2-2; d_gene: -; v_gene: TRBV9; abundance: -
CDR3aa: CASSHRGLAEAFF; CDR3nt: TGTGCCAGCAGCCACAGGGGGCTCGCTGAAGCTTTCTTT; j_gene: TRBJ1-1; d_gene: TRBD1; v_gene: TRBV11-3; abundance: -
CDR3aa: CASGLGQGGEKLFF; CDR3nt: TGTGCTAGTGGTTTGGGGCAGGGGGGTGAAAAACTGTTTTTT; j_gene: TRBJ1-4; d_gene: TRBD1; v_gene: TRBV12-5; abundance: -
CDR3aa: CASSPGQGAHTDTQYF; CDR3nt: TGTGCCAGCAGCCCCGGACAGGGGGCGCACACAGATACGCAGTATTTT; j_gene: TRBJ2-3; d_gene: TRBD1; v_gene: TRBV11-2; abundance: -
CDR3aa: CASSSGAYEQYF; CDR3nt: TGTGCCAGCAGTTCTGGAGCATACGAGCAGTACTTC; j_gene: TRBJ2-7; d_gene: -; v_gene: TRBV12-3/TRBV12-4; abundance: -
CDR3aa: CASSQDGQMNTEAFF; CDR3nt: TGCGCCAGCAGCCAAGATGGGCAGATGAACACTGAAGCTTTCTTT; j_gene: TRBJ1-1; d_gene: -; v_gene: TRBV4-3; abundance: -
CDR3aa: CAWSVGHHTEAFF; CDR3nt: TGTGCCTGGAGTGTAGGACACCACACTGAAGCTTTCTTT; j_gene: TRBJ1-1; d_gene: -; v_gene: TRBV30; abundance: -
CDR3aa: CASSLTGTGGSYTF; CDR3nt: TGTGCCAGCAGCTTAACCGGGACAGGGGGTTCCTACACCTTC; j_gene: TRBJ1-2; d_gene: TRBD1; v_gene: TRBV7-3; abundance: -
CDR3aa: CASSELGVEAFF; CDR3nt: TGTGCCAGCAGTGAGCTGGGAGTTGAAGCTTTCTTT; j_gene: TRBJ1-1; d_gene: -; v_gene: TRBV6-1; abundance: -
CDR3aa: CASSDSRDTQYF; CDR3nt: TGTGCCAGCTCTGACTCCCGGGATACGCAGTATTTT; j_gene: TRBJ2-3; d_gene: -; v_gene: TRBV18; abundance: -
CDR3aa: CASSRQGGETQYF; CDR3nt: TGTGCCAGCAGCCGACAGGGTGGAGAGACCCAGTACTTC; j_gene: TRBJ2-5; d_gene: TRBD1; v_gene: TRBV6-5; abundance: -
CDR3aa: CSVGQNGYTF; CDR3nt: TGCAGCGTTGGACAGAATGGCTACACCTTC; j_gene: TRBJ1-2; d_gene: -; v_gene: TRBV29-1; abundance: few
CDR3aa: CASSEWAGPYTDTQYF; CDR3nt: TGTGCCAGCAGTGAATGGGCAGGGCCCTACACAGATACGCAGTATTTT; j_gene: TRBJ2-3; d_gene: -; v_gene: TRBV6-1; abundance: -
CDR3aa: CATSERGGPNQPQHF; CDR3nt: TGTGCCACCAGTGAACGGGGGGGCCCTAATCAGCCCCAGCATTTT; j_gene: TRBJ1-5; d_gene: -; v_gene: TRBV24-1; abundance: once
CDR3aa: CASSLWAGAAGELFF; CDR3nt: TGTGCCAGCAGCTTATGGGCGGGAGCGGCCGGGGAGCTGTTTTTT; j_gene: TRBJ2-2; d_gene: TRBD2; v_gene: TRBV11-3; abundance: -
CDR3aa: CASTQARGQNTEAFF; CDR3nt: TGTGCCAGCACCCAAGCTAGGGGGCAGAACACTGAAGCTTTCTTT; j_gene: TRBJ1-1; d_gene: TRBD1; v_gene: TRBV14; abundance: -
CDR3aa: CASSFSDTQYF; CDR3nt: TGTGCCAGCAGTTTCTCGGATACGCAGTATTTT; j_gene: TRBJ2-3; d_gene: -; v_gene: TRBV12-3/TRBV12-4; abundance: -
CDR3aa: CASSPAGEGTEAFF; CDR3nt: TGTGCCAGCTCACCCGCAGGGGAGGGCACTGAAGCTTTCTTT; j_gene: TRBJ1-1; d_gene: -; v_gene: TRBV18; abundance: -
CDR3aa: CATSDGISNQPQHF; CDR3nt: TGTGCCACCAGTGACGGGATTAGCAATCAGCCCCAGCATTTT; j_gene: TRBJ1-5; d_gene: -; v_gene: TRBV24-1; abundance: few
CDR3aa: CASSLGRETQYF; CDR3nt: TGTGCCAGCAGCTTGGGTCGGGAGACCCAGTACTTC; j_gene: TRBJ2-5; d_gene: -; v_gene: TRBV5-6; abundance: -
CDR3aa: CASSVRVVQFF; CDR3nt: TGTGCCAGCAGCGTTCGGGTGGTGCAGTTCTTC; j_gene: TRBJ2-1; d_gene: -; v_gene: TRBV13; abundance: -
CDR3aa: CASSSRQGTYGYTF; CDR3nt: TGTGCCAGCAGCTCCCGACAGGGAACCTATGGCTACACCTTC; j_gene: TRBJ1-2; d_gene: TRBD1; v_gene: TRBV7-2; abundance: -
CDR3aa: CASSPTSASRETQYF; CDR3nt: TGTGCCAGCAGCCCGACTAGCGCGAGCCGGGAGACCCAGTACTTC; j_gene: TRBJ2-5; d_gene: TRBD2; v_gene: TRBV9; abundance: -
CDR3aa: CASRGGGGSGNTIYF; CDR3nt: TGTGCCAGCCGGGGAGGGGGGGGCTCTGGAAACACCATATATTTT; j_gene: TRBJ1-3; d_gene: -; v_gene: TRBV27; abundance: -
CDR3aa: CASSPPPTGLNTEAFF; CDR3nt: TGTGCCAGCAGCCCCCCCCCGACAGGGTTGAACACTGAAGCTTTCTTT; j_gene: TRBJ1-1; d_gene: TRBD1; v_gene: TRBV5-4; abundance: -
CDR3aa: CASSAGQGMNTEAFF; CDR3nt: TGTGCCAGCAGCGCGGGACAGGGAATGAACACTGAAGCTTTCTTT; j_gene: TRBJ1-1; d_gene: TRBD1; v_gene: TRBV11-3; abundance: -
CDR3aa: CASSGAGPETQYF; CDR3nt: TGTGCCAGCAGTGGGGCGGGCCCAGAGACCCAGTACTTC; j_gene: TRBJ2-5; d_gene: -; v_gene: TRBV2; abundance: -